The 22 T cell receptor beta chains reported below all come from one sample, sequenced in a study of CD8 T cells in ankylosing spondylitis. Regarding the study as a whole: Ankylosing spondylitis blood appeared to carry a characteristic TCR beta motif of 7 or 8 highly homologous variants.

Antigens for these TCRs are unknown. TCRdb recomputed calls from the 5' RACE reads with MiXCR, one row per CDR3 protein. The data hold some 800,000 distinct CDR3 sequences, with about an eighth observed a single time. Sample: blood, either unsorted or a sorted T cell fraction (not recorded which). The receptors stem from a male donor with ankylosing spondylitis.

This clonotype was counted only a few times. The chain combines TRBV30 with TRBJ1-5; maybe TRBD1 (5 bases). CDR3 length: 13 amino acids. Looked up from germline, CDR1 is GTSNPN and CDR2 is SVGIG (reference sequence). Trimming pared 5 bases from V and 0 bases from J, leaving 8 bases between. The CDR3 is CAWSDTSNQPQHF. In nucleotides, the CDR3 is TGTGCCTGGTCGGACACTAGCAATCAGCCCCAGCATTTT.

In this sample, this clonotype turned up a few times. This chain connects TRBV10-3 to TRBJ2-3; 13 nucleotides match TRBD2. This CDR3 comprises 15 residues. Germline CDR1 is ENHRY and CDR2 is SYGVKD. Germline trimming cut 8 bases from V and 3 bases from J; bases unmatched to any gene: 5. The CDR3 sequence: CAIATTSGGTDTQYF. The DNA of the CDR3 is TGTGCCATCGCCACGACTAGCGGGGGGACAGATACGCAGTATTTT.

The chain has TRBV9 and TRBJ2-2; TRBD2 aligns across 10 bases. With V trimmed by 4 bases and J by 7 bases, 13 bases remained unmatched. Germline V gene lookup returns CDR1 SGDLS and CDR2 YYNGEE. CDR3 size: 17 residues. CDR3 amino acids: CASSRGSLAGAGGELFF. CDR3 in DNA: TGTGCCAGCAGCCGAGGTTCCCTAGCGGGAGCGGGCGGGGAGCTGTTTTTT.

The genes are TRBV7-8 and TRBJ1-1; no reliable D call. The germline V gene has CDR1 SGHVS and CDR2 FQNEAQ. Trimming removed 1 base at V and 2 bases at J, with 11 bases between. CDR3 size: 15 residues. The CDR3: CASSLDLVGNTEAFF. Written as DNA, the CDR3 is TGTGCCAGCAGCTTAGATTTGGTCGGAAACACTGAAGCTTTCTTT.

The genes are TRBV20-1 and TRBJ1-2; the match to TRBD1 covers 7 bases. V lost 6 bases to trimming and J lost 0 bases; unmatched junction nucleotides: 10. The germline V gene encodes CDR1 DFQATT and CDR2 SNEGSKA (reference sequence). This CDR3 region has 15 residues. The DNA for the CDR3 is TGCAGTGCCAGGGTTCAGGGGGGAGCTAACTATGGCTACACCTTC. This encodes CSARVQGGANYGYTF.

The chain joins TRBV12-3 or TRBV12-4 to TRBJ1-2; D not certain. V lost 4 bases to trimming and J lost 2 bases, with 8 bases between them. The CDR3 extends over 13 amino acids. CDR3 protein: CASSSDLNYGYTF. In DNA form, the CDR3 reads TGTGCCAGCAGTTCAGATTTAAACTATGGCTACACCTTC.

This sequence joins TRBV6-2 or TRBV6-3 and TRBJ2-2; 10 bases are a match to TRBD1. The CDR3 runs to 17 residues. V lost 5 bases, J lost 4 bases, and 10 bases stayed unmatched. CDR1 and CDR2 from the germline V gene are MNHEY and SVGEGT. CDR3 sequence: CASSHDRGPSGTGELFF. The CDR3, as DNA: TGTGCCAGCAGTCATGACAGGGGGCCCTCGGGCACCGGGGAGCTGTTTTTT.

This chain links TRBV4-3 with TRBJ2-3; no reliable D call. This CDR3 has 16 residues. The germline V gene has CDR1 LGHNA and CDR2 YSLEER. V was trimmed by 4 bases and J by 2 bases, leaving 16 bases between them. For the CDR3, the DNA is TGCGCCAGCAGCCCTACCGGGCCAAAGGACACAGATACGCAGTATTTT. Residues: CASSPTGPKDTDTQYF.

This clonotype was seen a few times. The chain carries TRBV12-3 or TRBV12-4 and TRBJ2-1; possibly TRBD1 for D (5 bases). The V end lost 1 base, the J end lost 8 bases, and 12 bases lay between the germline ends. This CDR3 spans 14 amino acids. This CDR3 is CASSLGREYDEQFF. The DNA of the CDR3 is TGTGCCAGCAGTTTAGGCAGGGAATACGATGAGCAGTTCTTC.

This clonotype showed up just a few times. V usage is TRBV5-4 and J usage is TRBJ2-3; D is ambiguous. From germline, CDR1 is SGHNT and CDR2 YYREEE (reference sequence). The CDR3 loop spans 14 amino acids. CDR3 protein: CANSRTESTDTQYF. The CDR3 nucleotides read TGTGCGAATTCACGCACGGAGAGCACAGATACGCAGTATTTT.

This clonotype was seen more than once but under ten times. The CDR3 region is CASSLPGLAGTEQFF. DNA for the CDR3: TGTGCCAGCAGCCTTCCGGGACTAGCGGGAACTGAGCAGTTCTTC. The gene calls are TRBV7-2 and TRBJ2-1, with 13 bases that match TRBD2. CDR1 and CDR2 (germline): SGHTA, FQGNSA. The CDR3 length is 15 residues. The V segment lost 5 bases and the J segment 9 bases; nucleotides outside the gene matches: 7.

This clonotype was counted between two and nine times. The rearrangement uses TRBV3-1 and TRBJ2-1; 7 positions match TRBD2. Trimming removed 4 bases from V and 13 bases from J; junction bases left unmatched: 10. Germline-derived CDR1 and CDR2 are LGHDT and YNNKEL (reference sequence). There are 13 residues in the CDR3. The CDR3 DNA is TGTGCCAGCAGCCGATCAATACTAGCGCAACAGTTCTTC. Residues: CASSRSILAQQFF.

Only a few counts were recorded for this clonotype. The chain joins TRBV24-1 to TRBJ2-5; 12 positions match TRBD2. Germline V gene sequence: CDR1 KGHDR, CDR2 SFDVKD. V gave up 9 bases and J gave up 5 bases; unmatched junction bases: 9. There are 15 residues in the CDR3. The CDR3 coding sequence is TGTGCCACCCAGTCTAGCGGGGGGGCAGGGGAGACCCAGTACTTC. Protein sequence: CATQSSGGAGETQYF.

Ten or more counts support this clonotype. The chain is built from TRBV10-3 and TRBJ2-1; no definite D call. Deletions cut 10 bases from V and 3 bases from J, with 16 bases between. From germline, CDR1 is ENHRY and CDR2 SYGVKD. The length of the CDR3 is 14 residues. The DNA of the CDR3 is TGTGCCACGTCAATCGACTTGGGCTACAATGAGCAGTTCTTC. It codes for CATSIDLGYNEQFF.

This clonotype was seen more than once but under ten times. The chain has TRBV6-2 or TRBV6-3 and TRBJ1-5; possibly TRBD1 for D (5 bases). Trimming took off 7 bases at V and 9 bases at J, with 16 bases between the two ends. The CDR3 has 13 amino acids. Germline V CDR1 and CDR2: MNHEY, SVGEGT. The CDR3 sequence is CASTADRGRPQHF. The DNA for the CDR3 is TGTGCCAGCACTGCGGACCGGGGGAGGCCCCAGCATTTT.

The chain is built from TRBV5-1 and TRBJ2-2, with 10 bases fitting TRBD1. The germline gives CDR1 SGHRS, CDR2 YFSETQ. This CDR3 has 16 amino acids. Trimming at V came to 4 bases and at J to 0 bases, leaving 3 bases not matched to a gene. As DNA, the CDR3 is TGCGCCAGCAGCCGACAGGGGGCCACGAACACCGGGGAGCTGTTTTTT. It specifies CASSRQGATNTGELFF.

The CDR3 DNA is TGTGCCAGCAGTTACTCGGGAGGGGAAGGCTACAATGAGCAGTTCTTC. This translates into CASSYSGGEGYNEQFF. This rearrangement joins TRBV6-5 to TRBJ2-1; 7 bases map to TRBD2. The germline CDR1 and CDR2 sequences are MNHEY and SVGAGI. V lost 0 bases, J lost 3 bases, and 5 bases stayed unmatched. This CDR3 contains 16 residues.

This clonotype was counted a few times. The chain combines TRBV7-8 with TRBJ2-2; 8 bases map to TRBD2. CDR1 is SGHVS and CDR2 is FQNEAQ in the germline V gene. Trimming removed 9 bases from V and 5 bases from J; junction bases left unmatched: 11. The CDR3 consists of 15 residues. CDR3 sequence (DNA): TGTGCCAGTCAGCGCAGGCTAGCGGGTACCGGGGAGCTGTTTTTT. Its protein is CASQRRLAGTGELFF.

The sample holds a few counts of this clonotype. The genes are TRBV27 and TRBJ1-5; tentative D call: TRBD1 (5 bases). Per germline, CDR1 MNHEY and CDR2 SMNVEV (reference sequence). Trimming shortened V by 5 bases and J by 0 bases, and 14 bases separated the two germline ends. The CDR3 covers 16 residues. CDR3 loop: CASSRTTPYSNQPQHF. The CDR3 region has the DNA TGTGCCAGCAGTCGGACAACACCGTATAGCAATCAGCCCCAGCATTTT.

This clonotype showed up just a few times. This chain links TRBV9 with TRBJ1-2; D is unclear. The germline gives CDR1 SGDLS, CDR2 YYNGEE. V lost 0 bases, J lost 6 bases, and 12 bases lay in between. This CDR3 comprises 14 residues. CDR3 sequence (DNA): TGTGCCAGCAGCGTAGAGACGGCGAGCGATGGCTACACCTTC. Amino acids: CASSVETASDGYTF.

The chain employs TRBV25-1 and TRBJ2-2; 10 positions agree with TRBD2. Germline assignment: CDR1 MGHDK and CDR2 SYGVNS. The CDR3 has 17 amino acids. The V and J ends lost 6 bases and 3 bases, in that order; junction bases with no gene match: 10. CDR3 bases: TGTGCCAGCAGCGGCGGAGGGACTAGCGCCCACACCGGGGAGCTGTTTTTT. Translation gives CASSGGGTSAHTGELFF.

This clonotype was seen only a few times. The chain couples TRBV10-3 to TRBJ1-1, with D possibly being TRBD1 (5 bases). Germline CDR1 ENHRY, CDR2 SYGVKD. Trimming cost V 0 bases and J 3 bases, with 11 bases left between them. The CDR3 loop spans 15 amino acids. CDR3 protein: CAISESTRGYTEAFF. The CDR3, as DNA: TGTGCCATCAGTGAGTCGACTCGGGGCTACACTGAAGCTTTCTTT.